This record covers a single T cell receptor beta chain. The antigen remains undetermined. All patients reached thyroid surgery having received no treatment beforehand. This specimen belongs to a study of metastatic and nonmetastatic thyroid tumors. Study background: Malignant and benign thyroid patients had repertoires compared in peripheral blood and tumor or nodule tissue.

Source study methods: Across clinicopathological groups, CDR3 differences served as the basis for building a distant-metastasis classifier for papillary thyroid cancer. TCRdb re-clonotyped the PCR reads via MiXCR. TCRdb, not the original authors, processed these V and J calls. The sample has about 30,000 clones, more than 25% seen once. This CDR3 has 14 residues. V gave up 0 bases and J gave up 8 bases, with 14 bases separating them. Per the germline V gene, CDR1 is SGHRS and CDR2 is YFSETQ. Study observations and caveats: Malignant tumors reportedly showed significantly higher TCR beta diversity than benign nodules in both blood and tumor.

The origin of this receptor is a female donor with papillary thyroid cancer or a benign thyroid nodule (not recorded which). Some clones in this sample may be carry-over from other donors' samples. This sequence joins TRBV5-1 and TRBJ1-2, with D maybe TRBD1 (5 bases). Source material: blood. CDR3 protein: CASSLGGEARGYTF. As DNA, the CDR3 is TGCGCCAGCAGCTTGGGAGGGGAGGCTCGGGGCTACACCTTC.